This entry lists 21 T cell receptor beta chains sequenced from one sample in a study of T-cell reconstitution after alpha-beta-depleted transplantation in children. It was with unique molecular identifiers that the TCRbeta library was prepared. TCRdb itself ran the PCR reads through MiXCR, one entry per CDR3 protein. The data contain about 510,000 distinct CDR3 sequences, approximately 10% of them singletons. The sequencing here drew on PBMCs, mostly from graft donor cells, taken 180 days after TCRalphabeta/CD19-depleted stem cell transplant. All receptors derive from a female patient aged 2 to 10 who had a stem cell transplant for aplastic anemia, so the T cells may come from the graft donor.

The chain combines TRBV19 with TRBJ2-2; D perhaps matches TRBD1 (5 bases). Germline V lookup: CDR1 LNHDA, CDR2 SQIVND (reference sequence). Between the trimmed V and J ends, which lost 6 bases and 4 bases, there was a span of 21 bases. The CDR3 totals 17 residues. This CDR3 reads CASSPRQTQIITGELFF. The CDR3 nucleotides are TGTGCCAGTAGCCCACGACAGACCCAAATCATCACCGGGGAGCTGTTTTTT. The complete variable domain, with remaining parts taken from reference TRBV19 and TRBJ2-2, reads DGGITQSPKYLFRKEGQNVTLSCEQNLNHDAMYWYRQDPGQGLRLIYYSQIVNDFQKGDIAEGYSVSREKKESFPLTVTSAQKNPTAFYLCASSPRQTQIITGELFFGEGSRLTVL.

This clonotype showed up just a few times. The V and J genes are TRBV7-2 and TRBJ1-1; D gene uncertain. With 6 bases removed from V and 0 bases from J, the gap between germline ends came to 8 bases. Germline CDR1 and CDR2: SGHTA and FQGNSA. This CDR3 region has 13 residues. CDR3 protein: CASRNSMNTEAFF. The CDR3 coding sequence is TGTGCCAGCAGAAACTCTATGAACACTGAAGCTTTCTTT.

This clonotype has more than one count but fewer than ten. The rearrangement joins TRBV19 to TRBJ2-1; 10 bases map to TRBD2. This CDR3 has 17 amino acids. With V trimmed by 9 bases and J by 3 bases, 14 bases remained unmatched. Germline values: CDR1 LNHDA, CDR2 SQIVND (reference sequence). The CDR3 nucleotides are TGTGCCAGCAAACGAGCAATAGCGGGAGGTTACTACAATGAGCAGTTCTTC. This gives the protein CASKRAIAGGYYNEQFF.

This clonotype appeared once. One end of the junction does not line up with germline, which may come from a read error. This chain uses TRBV12-3 or TRBV12-4 with TRBJ1-1; possible D gene TRBD1, 5 bases. This CDR3 comprises 17 residues. The chain's CDR3 is CASSFPTGPLMNTEAFF. The CDR3 coding sequence is TGTGCCAGCAGTTTCCCGACGGGGCCTCTCATGAACACTGAAGCTTTCTTC.

This clonotype has only a few counts. This rearrangement joins TRBV6-5 to TRBJ2-1; the D gene is possibly TRBD2 (6 bases). This CDR3 is 16 amino acids long. The germline V and J ends were trimmed by 1 base and 9 bases, with 19 bases remaining between them. CDR1 is MNHEY, CDR2 SVGAGI, per germline. The CDR3 sequence is CASSYLSRGYRSEQFF. The CDR3 DNA sequence: TGTGCCAGCAGTTACTTGTCACGGGGGTATCGAAGTGAGCAGTTCTTC.

J is TRBJ2-7 and V is TRBV4-3; TRBD2 matches 9 bases. The CDR3 spans 15 residues. CDR1 is LGHNA and CDR2 is YSLEER in the germline V gene. The V segment lost 0 bases and the J segment 4 bases; nucleotides outside the gene matches: 4. Written as DNA, the CDR3 is TGCGCCAGCAGCCAAGATAGAGGACTAGCGTACGAGCAGTACTTC. It specifies CASSQDRGLAYEQYF.

This clonotype was seen repeatedly, ten times or more. V is TRBV29-1 and J is TRBJ2-1; D is tentatively TRBD1 or TRBD2 (5 bases each). Trimming took off 6 bases at V and 7 bases at J, with 19 bases between the two ends. CDR3 length: 14 residues. Germline values: CDR1 SQVTM, CDR2 ANQGSEA. CDR3 in amino acids: CSVSTTGTTNEQFF. The CDR3 DNA is TGCAGCGTGTCAACAACCGGGACCACGAATGAGCAGTTCTTC.

This clonotype was counted only a few times. V is TRBV25-1 and J is TRBJ2-3; either TRBD1 or TRBD2 may fit D (5 bases each). CDR3 length equals 17 residues. The V gene lost 8 bases and the J gene lost 2 bases, with 23 bases spanning the gap. Germline CDR1 reads MGHDK; CDR2 reads SYGVNS. The CDR3 spells CASGNLGTGPHTDTQYF. The CDR3 region has the DNA TGTGCCAGCGGCAATCTCGGGACGGGGCCTCACACAGATACGCAGTATTTT.

The chain is built from TRBV5-6 and TRBJ2-7, with TRBD1 matching over 11 bases. Germline CDR1 SGHDT, CDR2 YYEEEE. V shed 4 bases, J shed 7 bases, and the junction held 7 bases outside the gene matches. CDR3 length: 14 residues. The CDR3 nucleotides are TGTGCCAGCAGCCTGCGGACAGGGGGCTTTGAGCAGTACGTC. Translation gives CASSLRTGGFEQYV.

The sample holds a few counts of this clonotype. The gene calls are TRBV6-5 and TRBJ1-2, with 12 bases lining up with TRBD1. Germline V gene lookup returns CDR1 MNHEY and CDR2 SVGAGI. Trimming removed 2 bases from V and 7 bases from J; junction bases left unmatched: 2. The CDR3 is 14 amino acids. The CDR3 bases are TGTGCCAGCAGTTACGGGACAGGGGGCTTTGGCTACACCTTC. This encodes CASSYGTGGFGYTF.

This chain connects TRBV24-1 to TRBJ2-2; TRBD1 agrees at 9 bases. J gave up 5 bases and V 12 bases, and 12 bases lay outside the gene matches. CDR1 and CDR2 from the germline V gene are KGHDR and SFDVKD. The CDR3 covers 15 residues. This chain's CDR3 is CASGAGQGRTGELFF. CDR3 in DNA: TGTGCCTCTGGTGCGGGACAGGGAAGAACCGGGGAGCTGTTTTTT.

The chain links TRBV25-1 to TRBJ2-3, with 7 bases that match TRBD2. Germline CDR1 MGHDK, CDR2 SYGVNS. After removal of 4 bases from V and 3 bases from J, the junction contained 13 bases not matched to a gene. CDR3 length: 17 amino acids. The CDR3 loop is CASSGLTSWTQTDTQYF. CDR3 in DNA: TGTGCCAGCAGTGGGCTGACTAGCTGGACCCAAACAGATACGCAGTATTTT.

This clonotype was seen only a few times. Germline is not matched at one junction end, which may reflect a read error. The chain couples TRBV28 to TRBJ2-5; 10 bases line up with TRBD2. CDR1 MDHEN and CDR2 SYDVKM come from the germline V gene. The CDR3 is 14 amino acids. The CDR3 sequence is CASSLWGEREGLIF. The CDR3 DNA reads as TGTGCCAGCAGTTTATGGGGGGAGCGGGAGGGCCTGATCTTC.

This chain joins TRBV5-6 and TRBJ1-2; 8 bases agree with TRBD1. CDR3 length equals 15 residues. The V gene's germline CDR1 is SGHDT and CDR2 YYEEEE. Trimming took 2 bases from V and 2 from J; bases not matched to a gene: 5. The CDR3 reads CASSFGTGVNYGYTF. CDR3 DNA: TGTGCCAGCAGCTTTGGGACAGGCGTAAACTATGGCTACACCTTC.

In this sample, this clonotype turned up a few times. This chain joins TRBV5-1 and TRBJ2-5; 7 positions match TRBD1. CDR3 length: 17 amino acids. The V gene end was trimmed by 2 bases and the J gene end by 1 base; junction bases not matched to a gene: 11. The germline CDR1 and CDR2 sequences are SGHRS and YFSETQ. The CDR3 nucleotides are TGCGCCAGCAGCTTAAGGGGGCGATCGGAACTCCAAGAGACCCAGTACTTC. Translation gives CASSLRGRSELQETQYF.

This clonotype was counted a few times. This chain connects TRBV6-1 to TRBJ1-5, with D unresolved. Germline CDR1 is MNHNS and CDR2 is SASEGT. The CDR3 extends over 16 amino acids. Trimming removed 7 bases at V and 0 bases at J, with 16 bases between. The CDR3 region has the DNA TGTGCCAGCACATCATTAAGAGGGTATAGCAATCAGCCCCAGCATTTT. Protein product: CASTSLRGYSNQPQHF.

The chain joins TRBV11-2 to TRBJ2-1, with D possibly being TRBD1 (6 bases). Per germline, CDR1 SGHAT and CDR2 FQNNGV. Trimming took off 2 bases at V and 8 bases at J, with 16 bases between the two ends. This CDR3 comprises 15 residues. CDR3 in DNA: TGTGCCAGCAGCTTAATCCACAGGGTCGGCGATGAGCAGTTCTTC. Translation: CASSLIHRVGDEQFF.

In its sample, this clonotype was seen many times. The gene calls are TRBV10-3 and TRBJ2-5, with 7 bases matching TRBD1. The CDR3 extends over 17 amino acids. The trim removed 3 bases at V and 1 base at J, leaving 11 bases unmatched. Per germline, CDR1 ENHRY and CDR2 SYGVKD. The CDR3, as DNA: TGTGCCATCAGTGAACTCCCGAGACAGGGCCTCCAAGAGACCCAGTACTTC. It codes for CAISELPRQGLQETQYF.

This chain links TRBV12-3 or TRBV12-4 with TRBJ2-1, with 10 positions matching TRBD2. This CDR3 region has 14 residues. V trimming: 5 bases; J trimming: 15 bases; junction bases outside the gene matches: 13. The CDR3 here is CASSPLQREGRPFF. The DNA of the CDR3 is TGTGCCAGCAGTCCCCTCCAGCGGGAGGGCCGGCCGTTCTTC.

In this sample, this clonotype turned up a few times. V gene TRBV20-1 combines with J gene TRBJ2-2; D might be TRBD1 (6 bases). V lost 6 bases and J lost 1, with 12 bases in between. Per germline, CDR1 DFQATT and CDR2 SNEGSKA (reference sequence). The CDR3 sequence is 14 residues long. CDR3 in DNA: TGCAGTGCGCGTAGGGGGTGGAACACCGGGGAGCTGTTTTTT. Residues: CSARRGWNTGELFF.

V usage is TRBV20-1 and J usage is TRBJ2-5; D is undetermined. CDR1 is DFQATT, CDR2 SNEGSKA, per germline (reference sequence). This CDR3 region has 16 residues. V lost 0 bases, J lost 0 bases, and 14 bases lay in between. The CDR3 protein is CSARDRSSWYQETQYF. The CDR3 bases are TGCAGTGCTAGAGATAGAAGCAGCTGGTACCAAGAGACCCAGTACTTC.